These 28 T cell receptor beta chains were all obtained from the same sample, sequenced in a study of blood T cell repertoires in COVID-19. This table comes from immunoSEQ multiplex PCR, and its TCRdb copy is limited to in-frame clones, with some not included. The repertoire holds 80,000 to 100,000 clones, more than 75% seen once, with approximately 10% in the top ten. Input material: peripheral blood. The receptors here all came from a man between 50 and 59 years old with acute or convalescent COVID-19.

The chain joins TRBV28 to TRBJ2-2, with D maybe TRBD1 (5 bases). This CDR3 contains 14 residues. Germline assignment: CDR1 MDHEN and CDR2 SYDVKM. V lost 8 bases, J lost 3 bases, and 13 bases lay in between. The CDR3 DNA follows: TGTGCCAGCTCGGACCCAGGGTACACCGGGGAGCTGTTTTTT. Protein product: CASSDPGYTGELFF.

CDR3 in amino acids: CASRGQGYNYGYTF. CDR3 nucleotide sequence: TGTGCCAGCCGGGGACAGGGCTATAACTATGGCTACACCTTC. This chain links TRBV6-6 with TRBJ1-2, with 9 nucleotides matching TRBD1. V was pared by 8 bases and J by 1 base, with 5 bases of the junction left unmatched. The CDR3 is 14 residues long. CDR1 and CDR2 from the germline V gene are MNHNY and SVGAGI (reference sequence).

This chain joins TRBV9 and TRBJ2-5; D perhaps matches TRBD2 (5 bases). V lost 4 bases and J 2 bases, leaving 12 bases between the germline ends. Per germline, CDR1 SGDLS and CDR2 YYNGEE. This CDR3 has 14 amino acids. CDR3 sequence reads: CASSPGLFQETQYF. The DNA of the CDR3 is TGTGCCAGCAGCCCTGGACTGTTTCAAGAGACCCAGTACTTC.

The chain recombines TRBV6-5 with TRBJ2-1; 7 nucleotides align to TRBD2. J gave up 0 bases and V 6 bases, and 5 bases lay outside the gene matches. CDR1 is MNHEY and CDR2 is SVGAGI in the germline V gene. The CDR3 totals 15 residues. The chain's CDR3 is CASRGSGYSYNEQFF. As DNA, the CDR3 is TGTGCCAGCAGGGGTAGCGGGTACTCCTACAATGAGCAGTTCTTC.

V gene TRBV6-4 combines with J gene TRBJ2-7, with 15 bases that match TRBD2. Germline V gene data show CDR1 as MRHNA and CDR2 as SNTAGT. The CDR3 runs to 16 residues. V trimming: 6 bases; J trimming: 4 bases; junction bases outside the gene matches: 7. The CDR3 DNA is TGTGCCAGCAGCGATCCGGGACTAGCGGGAGGATACGAGCAGTACTTC. The encoded protein is CASSDPGLAGGYEQYF.

This clone has a handful of counts. The rearrangement uses TRBV5-1 and TRBJ2-7, with TRBD2 matching 7 bases. The V gene's germline CDR1 is SGHRS and CDR2 YFSETQ. CDR3 length: 14 amino acids. J was trimmed by 2 bases and V by 2 bases; bases with no gene match: 4. CDR3 bases: TGCGCCAGCAGCTTTTCGGGGGGAGCCTACGAGCAGTACTTC. Translating it yields CASSFSGGAYEQYF.

J is TRBJ2-7 and V is TRBV10-3; 9 bases fit TRBD2. Germline CDR1 is ENHRY and CDR2 is SYGVKD. V lost 3 bases and J lost 3; bases outside the gene matches: 9. The CDR3 consists of 16 residues. The CDR3: CAISDKEGGRGYEQYF. DNA for the CDR3: TGTGCCATCAGTGATAAGGAGGGCGGGAGGGGCTACGAGCAGTACTTC.

The chain joins TRBV11-2 to TRBJ2-4, with D possibly being TRBD2 (6 bases). V was shortened by 5 bases and J by 6 bases, with 23 bases between the two germline ends. The CDR3 runs to 17 residues. Per the germline V gene, CDR1 is SGHAT and CDR2 is FQNNGV. The CDR3 DNA reads TGTGCCAGCAGCCCTAGCGATAGTACCTGGGTTTTAAACATTCAGTACTTC. Protein: CASSPSDSTWVLNIQYF.

This clone was found a few times. The V call is TRBV11-3, the J call TRBJ2-1; 9 bases match TRBD2. V lost 6 bases to trimming and J lost 8 bases; unmatched junction nucleotides: 8. CDR1 is SGHNT and CDR2 is YENEEA in the germline V gene. This CDR3 comprises 14 residues. The CDR3 here is CASSPTGTSYEQFF. CDR3 coding DNA: TGTGCCAGCAGTCCGACCGGGACTAGCTATGAGCAGTTCTTC.

The chain has TRBV19 and TRBJ2-7; D is perhaps TRBD2 (5 bases). The germline V and J ends were trimmed by 2 bases and 3 bases, with 11 bases remaining between them. This CDR3 spans 14 amino acids. Germline V lookup: CDR1 LNHDA, CDR2 SQIVND (reference sequence). The DNA for the CDR3 is TGTGCCAGTAGTATAAGCGGAGAGGACTACGAGCAGTACTTC. This sequence encodes CASSISGEDYEQYF.

The J gene is TRBJ2-7, the V gene TRBV11-2, with D perhaps matching TRBD1 (6 bases). V dropped 4 bases and J dropped 4 bases, with 14 bases sitting between them. CDR3 length: 14 amino acids. CDR1 is SGHAT, CDR2 FQNNGV, per germline. This chain's CDR3 is CASSYLQGPYEQYF. In DNA, the CDR3 is TGTGCCAGCAGCTACTTACAGGGCCCATACGAGCAGTACTTC.

DNA for the CDR3: TGCGCCAGCAGCTTGGGACAACTGCTTGGCGACGAGCAGTACTTC. Its translation is CASSLGQLLGDEQYF. The chain employs TRBV5-1 and TRBJ2-7; no definite D call. The CDR3 totals 15 residues. V gave up 0 bases and J gave up 5 bases, with 15 bases separating them. Germline V CDR1 and CDR2: SGHRS, YFSETQ.

The CDR3 DNA reads as TGTGCCAGCAGTTCCACTAGCGGGAGAGCTGAGACCCAGTACTTC. Translated: CASSSTSGRAETQYF. This rearrangement joins TRBV6-5 to TRBJ2-5; TRBD2 matches at 11 bases. Trimming took 4 bases from V and 5 from J; bases not matched to a gene: 6. The CDR3 is made up of 15 amino acids. From germline, CDR1 is MNHEY and CDR2 SVGAGI.

This sequence joins TRBV27 and TRBJ1-2, with no clear D. CDR3 length equals 13 residues. V lost 7 bases and J 4 bases, leaving 13 bases between the germline ends. The germline V gene has CDR1 MNHEY and CDR2 SMNVEV (reference sequence). The CDR3 nucleotides are TGTGCCAGCAAGAAGGGAGTGGTCTATGGCTACACCTTC. Its translation: CASKKGVVYGYTF.

This clone was seen a few times. The chain couples TRBV6-5 to TRBJ2-2; 11 bases match TRBD2. Per germline, CDR1 MNHEY and CDR2 SVGAGI. This CDR3 spans 14 amino acids. Trimming removed 9 bases from V and 7 bases from J; junction bases left unmatched: 7. The CDR3 DNA reads as TGTGCCAGTACACTAGCGGGAGTAGTCGGGGAGCTGTTTTTT. Its translation is CASTLAGVVGELFF.

The CDR3 sequence is CASSWTSGIANTGELFF. The CDR3, as DNA: TGTGCCAGCAGCTGGACTAGCGGGATTGCGAACACCGGGGAGCTGTTTTTT. The chain links TRBV7-8 to TRBJ2-2; the match to TRBD2 covers 12 bases. Germline assignment: CDR1 SGHVS and CDR2 FQNEAQ. Trimming cost V 4 bases and J 0 bases; bases outside gene matches: 3. The CDR3 runs to 17 residues.

V gene TRBV19 combines with J gene TRBJ2-7; 8 bases map to TRBD1. The junction had 12 bases not matched to a gene; V was cut back by 5 bases and J by 3 bases. CDR1 LNHDA and CDR2 SQIVND come from the germline V gene (reference sequence). The CDR3 has 16 residues. The CDR3 here is CASSPPRTGLNYEQYF. The CDR3 region has the DNA TGTGCCAGTAGTCCCCCAAGGACAGGGCTGAACTACGAGCAGTACTTC.

This clone appeared a few times. The CDR3 sequence is CASGLGDRNTGELFF. The CDR3 nucleotides read TGTGCTAGTGGTTTGGGGGACAGGAACACCGGGGAGCTGTTTTTT. This rearrangement joins TRBV12-5 to TRBJ2-2; 7 nucleotides match TRBD1. This CDR3 contains 15 residues. Germline lookup yields CDR1 LGHNT and CDR2 FRNRAP. V was pared by 1 base and J by 1 base, with 0 bases of the junction left unmatched.

This clone was observed a few times. This chain uses TRBV9 with TRBJ2-1; TRBD2 aligns across 12 bases. Germline CDR1 reads SGDLS; CDR2 reads YYNGEE. Trimming took 3 bases from V and 0 from J; bases not matched to a gene: 1. The CDR3 sequence is 16 residues long. DNA for the CDR3: TGTGCCAGCAGCGAGACTAGCGGGAGCTCCTACAATGAGCAGTTCTTC. Translated: CASSETSGSSYNEQFF.

CDR3 residues: CASRRGGLSGYTF. DNA for the CDR3: TGTGCCAGCAGGCGAGGGGGTTTGAGTGGCTACACCTTC. V is TRBV12-3 or TRBV12-4 and J is TRBJ1-2; tentatively, D is TRBD1 (6 bases). This CDR3 contains 13 residues. V was shortened by 6 bases and J by 7 bases, with 15 bases between the two germline ends.

This rearrangement joins TRBV4-1 to TRBJ1-2; D gene unclear. CDR3 size: 14 residues. V lost 0 bases to trimming and J lost 6 bases, with 11 bases between them. CDR1 and CDR2 (germline): MGHRA, YSYEKL. The CDR3 spells CASSQDFPSHGYTF. As DNA, the CDR3 is TGCGCCAGCAGCCAAGATTTCCCCTCCCATGGCTACACCTTC.

The chain combines TRBV6-4 with TRBJ1-2; 9 bases match TRBD1. Per the germline V gene, CDR1 is MRHNA and CDR2 is SNTAGT. The trim removed 2 bases at V and 3 bases at J, leaving 4 bases unmatched. This CDR3 is 15 amino acids long. CDR3 residues: CASSDGTGQDYGYTF. CDR3 nucleotides: TGTGCCAGCAGTGACGGGACAGGGCAAGACTATGGCTACACCTTC.

The J gene is TRBJ2-1, the V gene TRBV11-3, with 13 bases identical to TRBD2. Germline V gene lookup returns CDR1 SGHNT and CDR2 YENEEA. J was trimmed by 7 bases and V by 4 bases; bases with no gene match: 7. CDR3 size: 16 residues. CDR3 loop: CASSSRTSGRPNEQFF. In nucleotides, the CDR3 is TGTGCCAGCAGCTCAAGGACTAGCGGGAGACCAAATGAGCAGTTCTTC.

The chain carries TRBV19 and TRBJ2-7; 7 bases agree with TRBD2. The length of the CDR3 is 14 residues. Germline values: CDR1 LNHDA, CDR2 SQIVND (reference sequence). The ends lost 5 bases at V and 0 bases at J; junction bases unmatched: 4. In DNA form, the CDR3 reads TGTGCCAGTAGTTCTAGGACTAGCTCCTACGAGCAGTACTTC. It is translated as CASSSRTSSYEQYF.

Here the CDR3 DNA reads TGTGCCAGCTCACGTGGGACTAGCGGTAACTACGAGCAGTACTTC. Protein: CASSRGTSGNYEQYF. J is TRBJ2-7 and V is TRBV18; TRBD2 aligns across 11 bases. Germline trimming cut 4 bases from V and 3 bases from J; bases unmatched to any gene: 5. CDR1 is KGHSH and CDR2 is LQKENI in the germline V gene. This CDR3 is built from 15 residues.

V and J are TRBV19 and TRBJ2-7, with D maybe TRBD2 (7 bases). Looked up from germline, CDR1 is LNHDA and CDR2 is SQIVND (reference sequence). V lost 1 base and J lost 4, with 14 bases in between. The CDR3 has 15 amino acids. The CDR3: CASSIGGGARYEQYF. CDR3 DNA: TGTGCCAGTAGTATAGGTGGGGGGGCCAGGTACGAGCAGTACTTC.

The CDR3, as DNA: TGTGCCAGCAGCCAAGCAGCCGGACAGGGGCACTATGGCTACACCTTC. Encoded protein: CASSQAAGQGHYGYTF. The chain joins TRBV3-1 (or the pseudogene TRBV3-2) to TRBJ1-2, with TRBD1 matching 9 bases. Germline trimming cut 1 base from V and 3 bases from J; bases unmatched to any gene: 6. Germline values: CDR1 LGHDT, CDR2 YNNKEL (reference sequence). CDR3 length: 16 residues.

The chain is built from TRBV7-3 and TRBJ2-2; 8 bases map to TRBD1. V lost 5 bases, J lost 1 base, and 6 bases stayed unmatched. Germline assignment: CDR1 SGHTA and CDR2 FQGTGA. This CDR3 has 16 amino acids. DNA of the CDR3: TGTGCCAGCAGCGCGTACAGGGGGGAGAACACCGGGGAGCTGTTTTTT. This encodes CASSAYRGENTGELFF.